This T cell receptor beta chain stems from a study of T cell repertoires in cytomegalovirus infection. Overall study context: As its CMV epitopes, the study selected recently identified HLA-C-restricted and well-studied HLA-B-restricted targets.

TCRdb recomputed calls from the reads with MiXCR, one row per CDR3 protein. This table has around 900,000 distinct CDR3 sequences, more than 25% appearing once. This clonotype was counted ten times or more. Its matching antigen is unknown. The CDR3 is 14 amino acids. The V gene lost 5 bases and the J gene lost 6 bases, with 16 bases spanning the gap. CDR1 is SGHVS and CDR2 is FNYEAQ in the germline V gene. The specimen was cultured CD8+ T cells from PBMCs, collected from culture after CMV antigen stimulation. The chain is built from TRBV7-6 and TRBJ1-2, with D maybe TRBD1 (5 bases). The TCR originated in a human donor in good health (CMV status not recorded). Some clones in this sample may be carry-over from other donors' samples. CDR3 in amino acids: CASSHRGGMDGYTF. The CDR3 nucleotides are TGTGCCAGCAGCCACCGGGGGGGTATGGATGGCTACACCTTC.